This passage covers 30 T cell receptor beta chains from one sample sequenced in a study of cytomegalovirus exposure and HLA in healthy donors. Primers included in the PCR were 60 Vbeta and 13 Jbeta primers. Data came from immunoSEQ multiplex PCR; TCRdb stores just in-frame clones and leaves some out. This sample has under 200,000 clones; approximately 74% occur once, and the top ten carry over 2.5%. Sequencing used PBMCs. The source is a woman aged 25 to 39 in good health and CMV-seronegative.

V is TRBV18 and J is TRBJ1-5; D remains unclear. V was clipped by 3 bases and J by 4 bases, with 13 bases between them. Germline V CDR1 and CDR2: KGHSH, LQKENI. This CDR3 comprises 15 residues. CDR3 loop: CASSPGGQINQPQHF. The CDR3, as DNA: TGTGCCAGCTCACCCGGTGGGCAGATTAATCAGCCCCAGCATTTT.

The V gene is TRBV6-5, the J gene TRBJ2-7, with a tentative D call TRBD2 (6 bases). In germline, CDR1 is MNHEY, CDR2 SVGAGI. V dropped 8 bases and J dropped 3 bases, with 20 bases sitting between them. This CDR3 has 15 residues. The CDR3 spells CASANQYQTSYEQYF. CDR3 sequence (DNA): TGTGCCAGCGCCAACCAATACCAGACTAGCTACGAGCAGTACTTC.

V is TRBV30 and J is TRBJ1-2; 8 bases are shared with TRBD1. The germline V gene has CDR1 GTSNPN and CDR2 SVGIG (reference sequence). The CDR3 contains 13 residues. Unmatched junction bases numbered 7, after V lost 3 bases and J lost 7 bases. In nucleotides, the CDR3 is TGTGCCTGGAGGACGGACAGGGCGGTTGGCTACACCTTC. It yields the protein CAWRTDRAVGYTF.

V and J are TRBV5-4 and TRBJ1-2, with D possibly matching TRBD1 (6 bases). CDR3 length: 14 residues. The V end lost 4 bases, the J end lost 4 bases, and 14 bases lay between the germline ends. The germline V gene has CDR1 SGHNT and CDR2 YYREEE (reference sequence). This chain's CDR3 is CASSMGGGAYGYTF. CDR3 bases: TGTGCCAGCAGCATGGGAGGGGGGGCCTATGGCTACACCTTC.

The chain employs TRBV19 and TRBJ2-1; 10 bases agree with TRBD2. Germline CDR1 LNHDA, CDR2 SQIVND (reference sequence). V shed 5 bases and J 0 bases; nucleotides not matched to a gene: 4. The CDR3 sequence is 16 residues long. The CDR3 reads CASSASGRSSYNEQFF. The CDR3, as DNA: TGTGCCAGTAGTGCTAGCGGGAGAAGCTCCTACAATGAGCAGTTCTTC.

The chain is built from TRBV5-6 and TRBJ1-4; the D gene is possibly TRBD1 (5 bases). V was pared by 4 bases and J by 4 bases, with 11 bases between. From germline, CDR1 is SGHDT and CDR2 YYEEEE. This CDR3 is 14 amino acids long. The CDR3 reads CASSKGLNNEKLFF. The CDR3 DNA reads TGTGCCAGCAGCAAGGGACTGAATAATGAAAAACTGTTTTTT.

The chain carries TRBV5-1 and TRBJ2-1, with a tentative D call TRBD2 (6 bases). CDR1 and CDR2 from the germline V gene are SGHRS and YFSETQ. The CDR3 consists of 15 residues. Trimming took 4 bases from V and 0 from J, leaving 11 bases between them. CDR3 sequence: CASSISGLSYNEQFF. The CDR3 DNA sequence: TGCGCCAGCAGCATTAGCGGACTCTCCTACAATGAGCAGTTCTTC.

As concerns this clone: Other DNA sequences of this sample code for an identical CDR3. The DNA for the CDR3 is TGTGCCAGTCACGAATGGACAGGGGCGGAAGATACGCAGTATTTT. Residues: CASHEWTGAEDTQYF. The rearrangement links TRBV7-9 to TRBJ2-3, with 9 bases identical to TRBD1. Germline CDR1 reads SEHNR; CDR2 reads FQNEAQ (reference sequence). This CDR3 comprises 15 residues. Losses at the gene ends were 9 bases for V and 5 bases for J; bases not matched to a gene: 12.

The chain uses TRBV12-5 and TRBJ2-3; D is ambiguous. The CDR3 runs to 13 residues. The V gene's germline CDR1 is LGHNT and CDR2 FRNRAP. V dropped 0 bases and J dropped 5 bases, with 6 bases sitting between them. CDR3 sequence reads: CASGLVTRDTQYF. The CDR3, as DNA: TGTGCTAGTGGTTTGGTAACGAGAGATACGCAGTATTTT.

DNA of the CDR3: TGCGCCAGCAGCTCCCGGAGGCGGAGCTCTGGAAACACCATATATTTT. It encodes CASSSRRRSSGNTIYF. The V and J genes are TRBV4-1 and TRBJ1-3; D is unresolved. Germline V gene data show CDR1 as MGHRA and CDR2 as YSYEKL. This CDR3 is built from 16 residues. The V end was cut by 5 bases, the J end by 0 bases, with 14 bases between.

J is TRBJ2-2 and V is TRBV7-6; 8 nucleotides match TRBD2. The CDR3 length is 16 residues. With 3 bases clipped from V and 8 bases from J, the junction kept 11 bases outside the gene matches. Germline assignment: CDR1 SGHVS and CDR2 FNYEAQ. CDR3 nucleotides: TGTGCCAGCAGCTTCATGGCGGGGGGCATCAGAGGGGAGCTGTTTTTT. It specifies CASSFMAGGIRGELFF.

The chain joins TRBV6-5 to TRBJ2-7, with D possibly matching TRBD1 (5 bases). Germline CDR1 reads MNHEY; CDR2 reads SVGAGI. Trimming shortened V by 7 bases and J by 2 bases, and 12 bases separated the two germline ends. The CDR3 is 13 residues long. CDR3 nucleotides: TGTGCCAGCAATATCTTAGGGGCCTACGAGCAGTACTTC. Translated: CASNILGAYEQYF.

CDR3 sequence: CASSLGVDSNQPQHF. In DNA form, the CDR3 reads TGCGCCAGCAGCTTGGGTGTAGATAGCAATCAGCCCCAGCATTTT. V is TRBV5-1 and J is TRBJ1-5, with no clear D. V dropped 0 bases and J dropped 0 bases, with 7 bases sitting between them. Germline loops: CDR1 SGHRS, CDR2 YFSETQ. CDR3 length equals 15 residues.

V is TRBV7-2 and J is TRBJ2-5; 9 nucleotides align to TRBD2. J gave up 5 bases and V 6 bases, and 4 bases lay outside the gene matches. Germline V lookup: CDR1 SGHTA, CDR2 FQGNSA. The CDR3 is 13 amino acids. CDR3: CASSLSGGETQYF. The CDR3 DNA reads as TGTGCCAGCAGTTTAAGCGGGGGGGAGACCCAGTACTTC.

The CDR3 sequence: CASSSQRGVYEQYF. The CDR3 region has the DNA TGTGCCAGCAGCTCTCAGCGGGGGGTGTACGAGCAGTACTTC. The rearrangement links TRBV7-2 to TRBJ2-7, with 9 positions matching TRBD2. The V gene's germline CDR1 is SGHTA and CDR2 FQGNSA. V shed 4 bases, J shed 4 bases, and the junction held 5 bases outside the gene matches. This CDR3 is built from 14 residues.

The J gene is TRBJ2-7, the V gene TRBV7-9, with 7 nucleotides matching TRBD2. The trim removed 0 bases at V and 1 base at J, leaving 9 bases unmatched. The CDR3 length is 17 residues. CDR1 is SEHNR and CDR2 is FQNEAQ in the germline V gene (reference sequence). In DNA, the CDR3 is TGTGCCAGCAGCTTAGCGTGGGGGGGTGGCAGTTCCTACGAGCAGTACTTC. Its protein is CASSLAWGGGSSYEQYF.

The V call is TRBV28, the J call TRBJ1-5, with 7 bases identical to TRBD1. Germline CDR1 and CDR2: MDHEN and SYDVKM. The J segment lost 9 bases and the V segment lost 7 bases, leaving 6 bases of the junction unmatched. The CDR3 consists of 12 residues. The CDR3 region is CASNRGPRPQHF. The CDR3 DNA is TGTGCCAGCAACAGGGGTCCCCGGCCCCAGCATTTT.

This chain links TRBV6-1 with TRBJ1-3, with TRBD1 matching over 8 bases. The germline V gene encodes CDR1 MNHNS and CDR2 SASEGT. The CDR3 has 18 amino acids. The J segment lost 8 bases and the V segment lost 2 bases, leaving 17 bases of the junction unmatched. In DNA, the CDR3 is TGTGCCAGCAGTGAAATAGCGGACAGGGCCCCTGCCGAAGACACCATATATTTT. It codes for CASSEIADRAPAEDTIYF.

The rearrangement uses TRBV27 and TRBJ2-1; D perhaps matches TRBD2 (6 bases). Trimming shortened V by 5 bases and J by 4 bases, and 27 bases separated the two germline ends. Germline values: CDR1 MNHEY, CDR2 SMNVEV (reference sequence). CDR3 length equals 19 residues. CDR3 nucleotides: TGTGCCAGCAGTCACCAGCTACCCTGGGTGCGGGGAGAATACAATGAGCAGTTCTTC. It yields the protein CASSHQLPWVRGEYNEQFF.

This clone came up a few times. One end of the junction fails to match germline, which may point to a read error. This chain uses TRBV7-9 with TRBJ1-3; no clear D gene. This CDR3 comprises 17 residues. Germline values: CDR1 SEHNR, CDR2 FQNEAQ (reference sequence). CDR3 amino acids: CSSSLVRAGHSGNTIYF. In nucleotides, the CDR3 is TGTTCCAGCAGCTTAGTGAGGGCCGGTCACTCTGGAAACACCATATATTTT.

V and J are TRBV7-9 and TRBJ1-2; D perhaps matches TRBD1 (5 bases). There are 14 residues in the CDR3. CDR1 SEHNR and CDR2 FQNEAQ come from the germline V gene (reference sequence). The V end lost 4 bases, the J end lost 7 bases, and 16 bases lay between the germline ends. The CDR3 nucleotides are TGTGCCAGCAGCTCGGGGGACGCCGGGGGTGGCTACACCTTC. Protein product: CASSSGDAGGGYTF.

V and J are TRBV9 and TRBJ2-5; D perhaps matches TRBD1 (6 bases). CDR3 length: 15 residues. Germline lookup yields CDR1 SGDLS and CDR2 YYNGEE. V lost 3 bases and J lost 5, with 17 bases in between. Here the CDR3 reads CASSASGTTDETQYF. In DNA, the CDR3 is TGTGCCAGCAGCGCCTCCGGGACAACTGATGAGACCCAGTACTTC.

This clone was observed once. The rearrangement links TRBV6-5 to TRBJ2-7, with 12 positions matching TRBD2. This CDR3 has 15 residues. Germline V lookup: CDR1 MNHEY, CDR2 SVGAGI. J lost 6 bases, V lost 5 bases, and 8 bases had no gene match. The DNA for the CDR3 is TGTGCCAGCAGTAGATCTAGCGGGAGGGTGGTCGAGCAGTACTTC. It encodes CASSRSSGRVVEQYF.

The V gene is TRBV7-3, the J gene TRBJ2-5, with 7 bases aligning to TRBD2. The end of the DNA fits TRBJ2-7 better, so the J call may be wrong. This CDR3 spans 13 amino acids. Germline loops: CDR1 SGHTA, CDR2 FQGTGA. CDR3: CASSLGGDYEQYF. CDR3 sequence (DNA): TGTGCCAGCAGCTTGGGGGGGGACTACGAGCAGTACTTC.

This sequence joins TRBV20-1 and TRBJ2-7, with 8 nucleotides matching TRBD2. V shed 5 bases and J 6 bases; nucleotides not matched to a gene: 3. Germline-derived CDR1 and CDR2 are DFQATT and SNEGSKA (reference sequence). The CDR3 runs 11 residues. The CDR3 region is CSASRGGEQYF. The CDR3 DNA sequence: TGCAGTGCTTCTCGGGGGGGCGAGCAGTACTTC.

This clone came up a few times. This chain links TRBV28 with TRBJ1-2, with D tentatively TRBD1 (5 bases). Trimming cost V 5 bases and J 6 bases, with 28 bases left between them. Germline V gives CDR1 MDHEN, CDR2 SYDVKM. CDR3 length equals 18 residues. In nucleotides, the CDR3 is TGTGCCAGCAGTCCGGGAGGTGCGGGGACGACCAGCTTCCATGGCTACACCTTC. It codes for CASSPGGAGTTSFHGYTF.

The chain is built from TRBV28 and TRBJ2-7; perhaps TRBD2 as D (6 bases). V was pared by 7 bases and J by 0 bases, with 10 bases between. Germline V gene data show CDR1 as MDHEN and CDR2 as SYDVKM. CDR3 length: 13 residues. The CDR3 spells CASIGGSSYEQYF. In DNA form, the CDR3 reads TGTGCCAGCATTGGGGGGAGCTCCTACGAGCAGTACTTC.

As DNA, the CDR3 is TGTGCCAGCAGTTTATACGGTTACGAGCAGTACTTC. Translating gives CASSLYGYEQYF. V and J are TRBV28 and TRBJ2-7; no reliable D call. CDR3 size: 12 residues. The germline V gene has CDR1 MDHEN and CDR2 SYDVKM. Trimming shortened V by 1 base and J by 4 bases, and 5 bases separated the two germline ends. Supplemented by reference TRBV28 and TRBJ2-7, the full variable domain reads DVKVTQSSRYLVKRTGEKVFLECVQDMDHENMFWYRQDPGLGLRLIYFSYDVKMKEKGDIPEGYSVSREKKERFSLILESASTNQTSMYLCASSLYGYEQYFGPGTRLTVT.

The rearrangement links TRBV27 to TRBJ2-1; 7 positions match TRBD1. V shed 4 bases, J shed 8 bases, and the junction held 8 bases outside the gene matches. There are 14 residues in the CDR3. Germline assignment: CDR1 MNHEY and CDR2 SMNVEV (reference sequence). In DNA, the CDR3 is TGTGCCAGCAGTTACGAGACAGGGTGGGATGAGCAGTTCTTC. Protein: CASSYETGWDEQFF.

This clone occurred a few times. The CDR3, as DNA: TGTGCCAGCAGCCCCCGGGACAGCAATGAGCAGTTCTTC. Translation gives CASSPRDSNEQFF. V usage is TRBV5-4 and J usage is TRBJ2-1, with 7 bases aligning to TRBD1. The CDR3 is 13 residues long. CDR1 is SGHNT and CDR2 is YYREEE in the germline V gene (reference sequence). V lost 4 bases to trimming and J lost 6 bases; unmatched junction nucleotides: 4. Using reference TRBV5-4 and TRBJ2-1 for the parts outside the CDR3, the full variable domain is ETGVTQSPTHLIKTRGQQVTLRCSSQSGHNTVSWYQQALGQGPQFIFQYYREEENGRGNFPPRFSGLQFPNYSSELNVNALELDDSALYLCASSPRDSNEQFFGPGTRLTVL.